The 17 T cell receptor beta chains in this list originate from one sample, sequenced in a study of T cell responses to AZD1222 COVID-19 vaccine. The method was immunoSEQ multiplex PCR; TCRdb's version includes in-frame clones alone and lacks a portion of them. The repertoire holds some 200,000 clones, with roughly 91% as singletons. The specimen was peripheral blood, collected on day 0 of AZD1222 vaccination. These TCRs come from an adult in good health.

The chain combines TRBV27 with TRBJ2-7; perhaps TRBD2 as D (6 bases). The CDR3 runs to 11 residues. Germline CDR1 and CDR2: MNHEY and SMNVEV (reference sequence). V gave up 7 bases and J gave up 4 bases, with 8 bases separating them. This chain's CDR3 is CASTGGYEQYF. The CDR3 DNA reads as TGTGCCAGCACCGGGGGTTACGAGCAGTACTTC.

CDR3 residues: CASSFMQAYGYTF. The CDR3 DNA sequence: TGTGCCAGCAGTTTCATGCAGGCATATGGCTACACCTTC. The genes are TRBV28 and TRBJ1-2; D gene unclear. Trimming stripped 3 bases from V and 5 bases from J, with 10 bases between. This CDR3 has 13 residues. CDR1 and CDR2 from the germline V gene are MDHEN and SYDVKM.

In regard to this clone: Sequence at one end of the junction differs from germline and may be a read error. This chain links TRBV7-8 with TRBJ2-7; 9 bases align to TRBD2. The CDR3 totals 17 residues. Germline V CDR1 and CDR2: SGHVS, FQNEAQ. The CDR3 here is CASSVATGTSSSYEQYF. Here the CDR3 DNA reads TGTGCCAGCAGCGTAGCAACCGGGACTAGCTCCTCCTACGAGCAGTACTTC.

The V call is TRBV5-1, the J call TRBJ1-6, with TRBD1 as a possible D gene (5 bases). V was trimmed by 0 bases and J by 3 bases, leaving 10 bases between them. Germline-derived CDR1 and CDR2 are SGHRS and YFSETQ. The CDR3 is 16 amino acids. DNA of the CDR3: TGCGCCAGCAGCTTGGTGGTGGGGCGCTATAATTCACCCCTCCACTTT. It encodes CASSLVVGRYNSPLHF.

The rearrangement uses TRBV5-5 and TRBJ2-3; TRBD2 matches at 10 bases. V shed 2 bases, J shed 6 bases, and the junction held 12 bases outside the gene matches. The CDR3 contains 17 residues. Looked up from germline, CDR1 is SGHKS and CDR2 is YYEKEE (reference sequence). The CDR3 DNA is TGTGCCAGCAGCTTTAGGCCTAGCGGGGGACCGGCGGATACGCAGTATTTT. This gives the protein CASSFRPSGGPADTQYF.

The V gene is TRBV12-3 or TRBV12-4, the J gene TRBJ2-1; possibly TRBD1 or TRBD2 for D (5 bases each). The CDR3 is 12 amino acids. V gave up 6 bases and J gave up 9 bases, with 12 bases separating them. This CDR3 is CASRPTRGEQFF. Here the CDR3 DNA reads TGTGCCAGCAGACCTACTAGGGGTGAGCAGTTCTTC.

This chain connects TRBV5-5 to TRBJ1-5, with TRBD1 identical over 8 bases. Germline V gives CDR1 SGHKS, CDR2 YYEKEE (reference sequence). V lost 0 bases to trimming and J lost 6 bases; unmatched junction nucleotides: 5. The CDR3 runs 15 residues. This CDR3 reads CASSLGTGGFQPQHF. The CDR3 DNA sequence: TGTGCCAGCAGCTTGGGAACAGGGGGATTTCAGCCCCAGCATTTT.

J is TRBJ2-1 and V is TRBV5-8; the match to TRBD2 covers 9 bases. The germline gives CDR1 SGHTS, CDR2 YDEGEE. The CDR3 loop spans 17 amino acids. V dropped 2 bases and J dropped 1; count of bases not matched to a gene: 7. The CDR3 sequence is CASSLHGLAGSYNEQFF. The CDR3 coding sequence is TGTGCCAGCAGCTTACATGGGCTAGCGGGATCCTACAATGAGCAGTTCTTC.

J is TRBJ2-7 and V is TRBV2, with TRBD2 matching over 7 bases. The V gene end was trimmed by 7 bases and the J gene end by 2 bases; junction bases not matched to a gene: 2. The CDR3 sequence is 12 residues long. Germline CDR1 is SNHLY and CDR2 is FYNNEI. Here the CDR3 DNA reads TGTGCCAGCATGGGGGGGGCCTACGAGCAGTACTTC. Protein: CASMGGAYEQYF.

The chain recombines TRBV2 with TRBJ2-7, with unresolved D. CDR3 length: 15 amino acids. Deletions cut 0 bases from V and 1 base from J, with 10 bases between. CDR1 and CDR2 (germline): SNHLY, FYNNEI. The CDR3 coding sequence is TGTGCCAGCAGTGAAGCGCTTTCGGGTTCCTACGAGCAGTACTTC. Translation gives CASSEALSGSYEQYF.

The chain couples TRBV13 to TRBJ1-2; tentative D call: TRBD1 (5 bases). The CDR3 loop spans 18 amino acids. Trimming stripped 0 bases from V and 0 bases from J, with 17 bases between. CDR1 is PRHDT, CDR2 FYEKMQ, per germline (reference sequence). The CDR3 reads CASSLGRGVGSANYGYTF. The CDR3 DNA sequence: TGTGCCAGCAGCTTAGGCCGGGGGGTAGGGAGTGCTAACTATGGCTACACCTTC.

This chain links TRBV7-9 with TRBJ2-2; TRBD2 might be the D (5 bases). CDR3 length: 15 residues. CDR1 SEHNR and CDR2 FQNEAQ come from the germline V gene (reference sequence). V shed 3 bases and J shed 6 bases, with 14 bases lying between them. In DNA, the CDR3 is TGTGCCAGCAGCTTTGACCTAGCTCTCGCCGGGGAGCTGTTTTTT. Translating gives CASSFDLALAGELFF.

The chain links TRBV5-6 to TRBJ1-4, with D perhaps matching TRBD1 (5 bases). The CDR3 spans 17 residues. Between the trimmed V and J ends, which lost 4 bases and 0 bases, there was a span of 16 bases. Germline CDR1 SGHDT, CDR2 YYEEEE. The CDR3 coding sequence is TGTGCCAGCAGCCCCCGCGTTGGGGCAGCAACTAATGAAAAACTGTTTTTT. It translates to CASSPRVGAATNEKLFF. Full variable domain (remainder filled in from reference TRBV5-6 and TRBJ1-4): DAGVTQSPTHLIKTRGQQVTLRCSPKSGHDTVSWYQQALGQGPQFIFQYYEEEERQRGNFPDRFSGHQFPNYSSELNVNALLLGDSALYLCASSPRVGAATNEKLFFGSGTQLSVL.

CDR3 region: CASSQRGGEQYF. CDR3 DNA: TGTGCCAGCAGCCAAAGAGGGGGCGAGCAGTACTTC. The V gene is TRBV3-1 (or the pseudogene TRBV3-2), the J gene TRBJ2-7; TRBD1 is a possible D gene (6 bases). CDR1 and CDR2 (germline): LGHDT, YNNKEL (reference sequence). The germline V and J ends were trimmed by 2 bases and 6 bases, with 8 bases remaining between them. This CDR3 spans 12 amino acids.

The chain carries TRBV15 and TRBJ2-2; 7 bases agree with TRBD1. The CDR3 sequence is 15 residues long. V trimming: 5 bases; J trimming: 7 bases; junction bases outside the gene matches: 10. CDR1 is LNHNV and CDR2 is YYDKDF in the germline V gene (reference sequence). CDR3 nucleotides: TGTGCCACCAGCGGCTACAGGGGAGTGGGCGGGGAGCTGTTTTTT. Translating it yields CATSGYRGVGGELFF.

This clone occurred a few times. The CDR3 protein is CASSLWGGDQPQHF. In DNA form, the CDR3 reads TGTGCCAGCAGTTTATGGGGGGGCGATCAGCCCCAGCATTTT. The V and J genes are TRBV28 and TRBJ1-5; D perhaps matches TRBD1 (6 bases). Trimming removed 0 bases from V and 5 bases from J, with 8 bases in between. This CDR3 is built from 14 residues. Germline assignment: CDR1 MDHEN and CDR2 SYDVKM.

The V call is TRBV5-1, the J call TRBJ1-5; D unresolved. Germline V CDR1 and CDR2: SGHRS, YFSETQ. V was trimmed by 4 bases and J by 2 bases, leaving 10 bases between them. The CDR3 spans 14 residues. This CDR3 reads CASSPESGNQPQHF. DNA of the CDR3: TGCGCCAGCAGCCCGGAATCCGGCAATCAGCCCCAGCATTTT.